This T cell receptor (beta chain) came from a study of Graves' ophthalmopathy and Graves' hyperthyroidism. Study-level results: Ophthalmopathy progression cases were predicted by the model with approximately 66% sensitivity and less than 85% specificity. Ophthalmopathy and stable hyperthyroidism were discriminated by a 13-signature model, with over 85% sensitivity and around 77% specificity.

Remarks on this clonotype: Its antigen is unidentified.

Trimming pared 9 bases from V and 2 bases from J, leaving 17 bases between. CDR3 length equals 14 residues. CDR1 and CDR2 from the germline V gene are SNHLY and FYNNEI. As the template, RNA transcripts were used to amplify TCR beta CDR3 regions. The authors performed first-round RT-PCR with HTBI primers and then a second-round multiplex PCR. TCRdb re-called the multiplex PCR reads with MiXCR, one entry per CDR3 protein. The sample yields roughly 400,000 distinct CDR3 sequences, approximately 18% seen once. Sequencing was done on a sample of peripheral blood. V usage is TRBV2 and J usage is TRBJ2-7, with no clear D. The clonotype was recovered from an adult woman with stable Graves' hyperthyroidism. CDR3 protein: CASSIAEVPYEQYF. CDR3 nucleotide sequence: TGTGCCAGTAGTATAGCCGAGGTCCCCTACGAGCAGTACTTC. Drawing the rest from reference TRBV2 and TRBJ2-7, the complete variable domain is EPEVTQTPSHQVTQMGQEVILRCVPISNHLYFYWYRQILGQKVEFLVSFYNNEISEKSEIFDDQFSVERPDGSNFTLKIRSTKLEDSAMYFCASSIAEVPYEQYFGPGTRLTVT.